One TCR beta chain is described in this entry. Its antigen specificity is not known. One base away there is no much larger clone; base qualities are not given. This entry belongs to a study of shared clonotypes between healthy human individuals (dated by TCRdb to the early 2020s). Regarding the study in general: Two women and a few men aged 18 to 49 years were included in the cohort. For each donor, three plates each were used for CD4 naive and CD4 memory, two plates were used for CD8 naive, and one plate was used for CD8 memory. The study deeply sequenced blood TCR repertoires of five healthy adults to estimate repertoire size and the extent of clonotype sharing between individuals. Different laboratories and diverse techniques were used to prepare libraries and sequence TCR repertoires, to increase sequencing depth and limit assay-specific biases. Each donor's leukapheresis produced roughly between roughly 0.85 and 9.5 billion PBMCs.

Using the deep immunoSEQ assay, TCR CDR3 regions were amplified from genomic DNA by multiplex PCR. Extracted genomic DNA from each cell subset was spread evenly across all wells of several immunoSEQ 96-well plates, with each plate serving as a replicate. Each replicate PCR for sorted subsets received about 180 ng genomic DNA, equal to 30,000 or so T cell genomes. Purified libraries were measured with a Qubit 3.0 fluorometer, size-checked on a Bioanalyzer 2100, and measured again with the KAPA Library Quantification kit. A separate single-read 150-cycle Illumina NextSeq 550 flow cell was used to sequence each immunoSEQ 96-well plate. As for how the authors treated the data: Because the immunoSEQ output included only junctional sequences and no quality scores, the filtering could not be the same as the filtering used for full-length reads. To assign V/J genes and CDR3, sequences were annotated against IMGT germline references using PyIR, a Python wrapper for IgBLAST v1.9. Reads with weak V/J assignments (E-value above 1e-6), missing CDR3, stop codons, out-of-frame junctions, or ambiguous translated residues were removed. V3J clonotypes were defined by identical inferred V gene, J gene, and CDR3 amino acid sequence. Percentage overlap between repertoires was calculated by dividing the number of shared unique clonotypes by the size of the smaller repertoire. RTK rarefaction, the Chao1 estimator, and Recon v2.1 estimates of unobserved clonotypes were used to assess repertoire richness. Generation probabilities for all TCRbeta clonotypes obtained by the gDNA method from a handful of donors were computed using OLGA. TCRdb obtained this table from immuneACCESS and retained in-frame rearrangements with V and J assigned. These tables miss some clones; where compared with another copy, unresolved V genes account for less than half of the shortfall, and the remainder is unexplained. The V and J calls and the clone size are those of that table, but D and trimming were determined from the DNA. Recorded for this sample are around 2,100,000 clones; around 96% of them occurred a single time. Together, the top ten hold 0.95% to 1.5% of the sample.

For the CD8 naive samples, CD45RO-negative cells were positively selected for CCR7, yielding a CD45RA+CCR7+ population from which TemRA cells were excluded. Donors were healthy HIV-negative adults with no recently reported acute infections or vaccinations. Every donor was a Caucasian adult residing in Nashville, Tennessee, USA. Blood was obtained by leukapheresis, after which PBMCs were separated by Ficoll-Histopaque density gradient centrifugation and cryopreserved in liquid nitrogen vapor phase. Analytical flow cytometry was used to check the purity and quantity of every magnetically sorted T cell population. Genomic DNA was isolated from each sorted fraction and quantified by UV absorbance on a Nanodrop 2000c. Trimming at the junction amounts to 8 bases on V and 7 bases on J, and the germline ends lie 5 bases apart. The CDR3 sequence holds 9 residues, the cysteine and phenylalanine included. Only CDR3 DNA is held: 27 bases, read in frame from base 1. CDR1 and CDR2 are drawn from the germline V gene: MNHEY, SVGAGI.

The research as a whole found: Because the study included only a small number of donors, the genetic and exposure-history diversity represented was limited. Compared with non-shared clonotypes, clonotypes shared by all four sorted-subset donors had higher generation probabilities. Incomplete sequencing was indicated by rarefaction of sorted-subset datasets, despite the large sequencing depth. Sampling was restricted to blood, and TCR repertoires in tissues likely differ from the TCR repertoires found in blood. Naive subsets generally had larger estimated clonotype richness than memory subsets did. When a handful of donors were compared, the shared fraction of clonotypes was around 5.1% for naive CD4, 3.5% for naive CD8, 2.3% for memory CD4, and 0.35% to 0.4% for memory CD8. Pairwise subsampling indicated that sequencing depth was expected to affect the degree of clonotype sharing among donors.

The sample consisted of naive CD8+ T cells sorted from blood. In light of the paper, this sample's cell subset or site label describes: CD45RA+CCR7+. The receptor was isolated from a man younger than 35 in good health. The chain is made from TRBV6-5 and TRBJ1-1; a confident D gene designation cannot be given. CDR3 reads: CASGYEAFF. The DNA sequence is TGTGCCAGCGGATATGAAGCTTTCTTT.